Below, 25 T cell receptor beta chains from the same sample are listed, as sequenced in a study of lymphopenia after photon versus proton radiotherapy. Here immunoSEQ multiplex PCR was the method, and the copy in TCRdb shows in-frame clones only, minus some. The data hold about 30,000 clones, with 80% to 90% observed a single time. The specimen was peripheral blood, collected from a patient treated with proton-based radiotherapy. Receptors were obtained from a woman between 65 and 79 years old with pancreatic cancer. Some clones in this sample may be carry-over from other donors' samples.

In the case of this clone: The junction departs from the called germline gene at one end, perhaps through a read error. The sample contains more than one DNA sequence encoding this CDR3. The genes are TRBV18 and TRBJ2-2, with 8 bases that match TRBD1. Germline V gene data show CDR1 as KGHSH and CDR2 as LQKENI. This CDR3 region has 15 residues. The CDR3 coding sequence is TGTGCCAGTTCACCACCAATCAGGGGGCCCGGGGAGCTGTTTTTT. It is translated as CASSPPIRGPGELFF.

The chain couples TRBV6-1 to TRBJ1-3, with D uncertain. This CDR3 is 12 amino acids long. V lost 8 bases and J 0 bases, leaving 5 bases between the germline ends. Germline V gene lookup returns CDR1 MNHNS and CDR2 SASEGT. CDR3 DNA: TGTGCCAGCCAGAGCTCTGGAAACACCATATATTTT. Translated: CASQSSGNTIYF.

J is TRBJ2-5 and V is TRBV9; TRBD1 aligns across 7 bases. CDR1 is SGDLS and CDR2 is YYNGEE in the germline V gene. This CDR3 has 15 amino acids. The junction had 7 bases not matched to a gene; V was cut back by 0 bases and J by 5 bases. The DNA of the CDR3 is TGTGCCAGCAGCGTAGACCACACAGGGGACGAGACCCAGTACTTC. Translated, it gives CASSVDHTGDETQYF.

The chain couples TRBV19 to TRBJ2-1; TRBD1 matches at 11 bases. CDR1 and CDR2 (germline): LNHDA, SQIVND (reference sequence). Trimming at V came to 7 bases and at J to 2 bases, leaving 7 bases not matched to a gene. This CDR3 is 16 amino acids long. CDR3 nucleotide sequence: TGTGCCAGTAAACGGGGACAGGGGGACCCCTACAATGAGCAGTTCTTC. Translating gives CASKRGQGDPYNEQFF.

The rearrangement links TRBV15 to TRBJ2-7, with 8 bases aligning to TRBD1. The CDR3 loop spans 15 amino acids. V lost 5 bases to trimming and J lost 3 bases; unmatched junction nucleotides: 9. Germline loops: CDR1 LNHNV, CDR2 YYDKDF (reference sequence). CDR3 in amino acids: CATSPDRGPVYEQYF. As DNA, the CDR3 is TGTGCCACCAGCCCCGACAGGGGCCCTGTCTACGAGCAGTACTTC.

The rearrangement joins TRBV18 to TRBJ2-1; 8 bases fit TRBD2. V lost 5 bases to trimming and J lost 3 bases; unmatched junction nucleotides: 6. This CDR3 is built from 15 residues. Germline V gene data show CDR1 as KGHSH and CDR2 as LQKENI. The DNA for the CDR3 is TGTGCCAGCTCAGCTACTAGCGGAGTCTACAATGAGCAGTTCTTC. It translates to CASSATSGVYNEQFF.

V gene TRBV28 combines with J gene TRBJ1-1; 9 positions match TRBD1. The CDR3 covers 16 residues. The J segment lost 3 bases and the V segment lost 3 bases, leaving 8 bases of the junction unmatched. The germline V gene has CDR1 MDHEN and CDR2 SYDVKM. As DNA, the CDR3 is TGTGCCAGCAGTTTTCTCGGGACAGGGTTGTACACTGAAGCTTTCTTT. Protein sequence: CASSFLGTGLYTEAFF.

The genes are TRBV5-4 and TRBJ2-1; D gene unclear. V dropped 2 bases and J dropped 5 bases, with 14 bases sitting between them. The CDR3 extends over 15 amino acids. Germline V CDR1 and CDR2: SGHNT, YYREEE (reference sequence). The CDR3 is CASSFGGVIDNEQFF. In DNA form, the CDR3 reads TGTGCCAGCAGCTTCGGTGGTGTGATCGACAATGAGCAGTTCTTC.

The rearrangement joins TRBV27 to TRBJ2-1, with 9 bases aligning to TRBD2. The germline V gene has CDR1 MNHEY and CDR2 SMNVEV (reference sequence). The J segment lost 7 bases and the V segment lost 3 bases, leaving 7 bases of the junction unmatched. This CDR3 has 15 amino acids. The CDR3 reads CASSFVLAGVNEQFF. In DNA form, the CDR3 reads TGTGCCAGCAGTTTCGTGTTAGCGGGAGTAAATGAGCAGTTCTTC.

This chain uses TRBV10-3 with TRBJ1-3; D unresolved. Trimming left V 3 bases short and J 0 bases short, with 9 bases between. The CDR3 is made up of 15 amino acids. The germline gives CDR1 ENHRY, CDR2 SYGVKD. The CDR3 sequence is CAISEGSNSGNTIYF. The CDR3 coding sequence is TGTGCCATCAGTGAAGGGTCCAACTCTGGAAACACCATATATTTT.

The genes are TRBV6-6 and TRBJ2-5; tentative D call: TRBD2 (5 bases). Germline V gene data show CDR1 as MNHNY and CDR2 as SVGAGI (reference sequence). The CDR3 runs 13 residues. Trimming left V 6 bases short and J 5 bases short, with 13 bases between. The CDR3 here is CASRRTEGETQYF. CDR3 DNA sequence: TGTGCCAGCAGGCGTACAGAGGGCGAGACCCAGTACTTC.

This chain links TRBV9 with TRBJ2-5; D is undetermined. The ends were cut back, 3 bases at V and 3 bases at J, with 9 bases in the middle. Germline V gene lookup returns CDR1 SGDLS and CDR2 YYNGEE. The CDR3 totals 13 residues. The CDR3 DNA reads as TGTGCCAGCAGCGCCCGCCCCGAAGAGACCCAGTACTTC. As protein: CASSARPEETQYF. Together with reference TRBV9 and TRBJ2-5, the CDR3 gives the full variable domain: DSGVTQTPKHLITATGQRVTLRCSPRSGDLSVYWYQQSLDQGLQFLIQYYNGEERAKGNILERFSAQQFPDLHSELNLSSLELGDSALYFCASSARPEETQYFGPGTRLLVL.

This rearrangement joins TRBV7-2 to TRBJ1-3; D ambiguous. The CDR3 is 14 residues long. Germline V gene sequence: CDR1 SGHTA, CDR2 FQGNSA. With 3 bases removed from V and 4 bases from J, the gap between germline ends came to 10 bases. The CDR3 coding sequence is TGTGCCAGCAGCTTTACCTTGACGGGAAACACCATATATTTT. Its translation: CASSFTLTGNTIYF.

The chain uses TRBV27 and TRBJ1-6; D is unclear. Germline values: CDR1 MNHEY, CDR2 SMNVEV (reference sequence). The CDR3 length is 13 residues. V dropped 6 bases and J dropped 8 bases, with 11 bases sitting between them. Here the CDR3 reads CASSPGLDSPLHF. The CDR3 DNA reads TGTGCCAGCAGCCCTGGACTGGATTCACCCCTCCACTTT.

Turning to this clone: Other nucleotide sequences in the sample specify the same CDR3. The J gene is TRBJ1-1, the V gene TRBV19; D uncertain. Germline CDR1 LNHDA, CDR2 SQIVND (reference sequence). CDR3 length: 13 amino acids. Trimming left V 7 bases short and J 1 base short, with 10 bases between. The CDR3 is CASTRTGNTEAFF. The DNA for the CDR3 is TGTGCCAGTACCAGGACGGGGAACACTGAAGCTTTCTTT.

The rearrangement uses TRBV7-9 and TRBJ2-3; D gene ambiguous. Trimming took off 5 bases at V and 2 bases at J, with 8 bases between the two ends. The CDR3 sequence is 13 residues long. CDR1 and CDR2 from the germline V gene are SEHNR and FQNEAQ (reference sequence). CDR3 in DNA: TGTGCCAGCAGCGTGGGAATCACAGATACGCAGTATTTT. This translates into CASSVGITDTQYF.

This rearrangement joins TRBV19 to TRBJ2-1, with 13 positions matching TRBD2. V shed 5 bases, J shed 9 bases, and the junction held 10 bases outside the gene matches. The CDR3 has 16 amino acids. Germline CDR1 is LNHDA and CDR2 is SQIVND (reference sequence). CDR3 nucleotides: TGTGCCAGTAGTCCGAGGACTAGCGGGGGAGTGATTGAGCAGTTCTTC. It yields the protein CASSPRTSGGVIEQFF.

This chain connects TRBV10-3 to TRBJ2-5; 8 bases match TRBD2. The V and J ends lost 6 bases and 4 bases, in that order; junction bases with no gene match: 7. The CDR3 covers 14 residues. Germline CDR1 ENHRY, CDR2 SYGVKD. CDR3 protein: CAIRGTSASETQYF. In DNA, the CDR3 is TGTGCCATCAGAGGGACTAGTGCTTCAGAGACCCAGTACTTC.

This clone has just one count. This chain links TRBV30 with TRBJ1-6; 9 bases agree with TRBD1. This CDR3 contains 14 residues. The trim removed 4 bases at V and 6 bases at J, leaving 4 bases unmatched. In germline, CDR1 is GTSNPN, CDR2 SVGIG (reference sequence). Written as DNA, the CDR3 is TGTGCCTGGACTAGGGACAGGGCTAATTCACCCCTCCACTTT. Protein product: CAWTRDRANSPLHF.

The J gene is TRBJ2-1, the V gene TRBV19, with 11 bases aligning to TRBD2. In germline, CDR1 is LNHDA, CDR2 SQIVND (reference sequence). Germline trimming cut 6 bases from V and 6 bases from J; bases unmatched to any gene: 7. The CDR3 consists of 15 residues. The CDR3 bases are TGTGCCAGTAGCCCCCTACTAGCGGGAGTCAATGAGCAGTTCTTC. It encodes CASSPLLAGVNEQFF.

V is TRBV28 and J is TRBJ2-7; no clear D. The V end was cut by 3 bases, the J end by 6 bases, with 12 bases between. Germline V gene sequence: CDR1 MDHEN, CDR2 SYDVKM. The CDR3 is made up of 13 amino acids. The CDR3: CASSFSGRGEQYF. The CDR3 nucleotides read TGTGCCAGCAGTTTCTCTGGACGAGGCGAGCAGTACTTC.

This clone was recorded once. The chain combines TRBV10-2 with TRBJ2-7, with 10 positions matching TRBD1. The junction had 8 bases not matched to a gene; V was cut back by 6 bases and J by 6 bases. Germline CDR1 reads WSHSY; CDR2 reads SAAADI. The CDR3 covers 14 residues. The DNA of the CDR3 is TGCGCCAGCAGCACCGGGACAGGGGTTGTCGAGCAGTACTTC. Its translation: CASSTGTGVVEQYF.

V and J are TRBV5-4 and TRBJ2-2; no clear D. The germline V gene encodes CDR1 SGHNT and CDR2 YYREEE (reference sequence). Trimming cost V 7 bases and J 5 bases, with 12 bases left between them. The CDR3 runs 13 residues. The DNA for the CDR3 is TGTGCCAGCGCAACACGGCAAACCGGGGAGCTGTTTTTT. Translated, it gives CASATRQTGELFF.

The chain recombines TRBV30 with TRBJ2-1; the match to TRBD2 covers 9 bases. The CDR3 has 14 residues. V dropped 0 bases and J dropped 4; count of bases not matched to a gene: 1. In germline, CDR1 is GTSNPN, CDR2 SVGIG (reference sequence). The CDR3 DNA reads as TGTGCCTGGAGTGTTCTAGCGGGGTACAATGAGCAGTTCTTC. Residues: CAWSVLAGYNEQFF.

The V gene is TRBV28, the J gene TRBJ1-2; D gene ambiguous. The CDR3 totals 16 residues. Germline V gene lookup returns CDR1 MDHEN and CDR2 SYDVKM. The germline V and J ends were trimmed by 2 bases and 0 bases, with 13 bases remaining between them. As DNA, the CDR3 is TGTGCCAGCAGTTTACGGTCAGCCACAGCTAACTATGGCTACACCTTC. Protein sequence: CASSLRSATANYGYTF.